The 17 T cell receptor beta chains below come from one sample, sequenced in a study of CD8 T cells in Susac syndrome. The authors reverse transcribed 0.5 to 1 ug RNA with random hexamers. Using its own MiXCR run on the immunoSEQ multiplex PCR reads, TCRdb lists one record per CDR3 protein. The sample lists 300,000 to 350,000 distinct CDR3 sequences, roughly nine tenths seen once, with less than 0.08% in the top ten. The sample consisted of CD4+ T cells from PBMCs. The origin of the receptors is a human donor with multiple sclerosis.

The V gene is TRBV7-2, the J gene TRBJ1-1; D call uncertain. Trimming left V 5 bases short and J 3 bases short, with 10 bases between. Germline assignment: CDR1 SGHTA and CDR2 FQGNSA. This CDR3 is 13 amino acids long. The CDR3 DNA is TGTGCCAGCAGCCCGCTGGTGTACACTGAAGCTTTCTTT. Protein: CASSPLVYTEAFF.

This clonotype was seen more than once but under ten times. The chain couples TRBV6-5 to TRBJ2-7, with 7 bases matching TRBD2. V gave up 6 bases and J gave up 1 base; unmatched junction bases: 9. CDR1 MNHEY and CDR2 SVGAGI come from the germline V gene. This CDR3 is 15 amino acids long. The CDR3 here is CASSRRASGSYEQYF. In nucleotides, the CDR3 is TGTGCCAGCAGCCGGCGGGCTAGCGGTTCCTACGAGCAGTACTTC.

The chain combines TRBV5-1 with TRBJ1-1, with 8 positions matching TRBD1. The germline V gene has CDR1 SGHRS and CDR2 YFSETQ. The CDR3 loop spans 16 amino acids. The V and J ends lost 0 bases and 4 bases, in that order; junction bases with no gene match: 8. The CDR3 protein is CASSLGAGGGGTEAFF. CDR3 bases: TGCGCCAGCAGCTTGGGGGCAGGGGGCGGTGGCACTGAAGCTTTCTTT. Filled out from reference TRBV5-1 and TRBJ1-1, the complete variable domain reads KAGVTQTPRYLIKTRGQQVTLSCSPISGHRSVSWYQQTPGQGLQFLFEYFSETQRNKGNFPGRFSGRQFSNSRSEMNVSTLELGDSALYLCASSLGAGGGGTEAFFGQGTRLTVV.

The chain couples TRBV5-1 to TRBJ2-5; D might be TRBD2 (5 bases). There are 11 residues in the CDR3. Trimming pared 2 bases from V and 7 bases from J, leaving 6 bases between. Germline V gene sequence: CDR1 SGHRS, CDR2 YFSETQ. The CDR3 sequence is CASSFEGTQYF. CDR3 sequence (DNA): TGCGCCAGCAGCTTCGAGGGGACCCAGTACTTC.

This chain joins TRBV5-1 and TRBJ2-7; either TRBD1 or TRBD2 may fit D (5 bases each). The CDR3 sequence is 13 residues long. Between the trimmed V and J ends, which lost 2 bases and 4 bases, there was a span of 10 bases. Germline assignment: CDR1 SGHRS and CDR2 YFSETQ. CDR3 amino acids: CASSFGEGYEQYF. CDR3 nucleotides: TGCGCCAGCAGCTTCGGCGAGGGGTACGAGCAGTACTTC. Combining the CDR3 with reference TRBV5-1 and TRBJ2-7 gives the whole variable domain KAGVTQTPRYLIKTRGQQVTLSCSPISGHRSVSWYQQTPGQGLQFLFEYFSETQRNKGNFPGRFSGRQFSNSRSEMNVSTLELGDSALYLCASSFGEGYEQYFGPGTRLTVT.

This clonotype was detected only once. This chain joins TRBV7-2 and TRBJ1-3; a possible D gene is TRBD1 (5 bases). CDR1 SGHTA and CDR2 FQGNSA come from the germline V gene. The CDR3 totals 15 residues. Trimming cost V 1 base and J 2 bases, with 9 bases left between them. The CDR3, as DNA: TGTGCCAGCAGCTTAGTACAGGCGGCTGGAAACACCATATATTTT. Its protein product is CASSLVQAAGNTIYF. Full variable domain (outside the CDR3, taken from reference TRBV7-2 and TRBJ1-3): GAGVSQSPSNKVTEKGKDVELRCDPISGHTALYWYRQSLGQGLEFLIYFQGNSAPDKSGLPSDRFSAERTGGSVSTLTIQRTQQEDSAVYLCASSLVQAAGNTIYFGEGSWLTVV.

The J gene is TRBJ2-7, the V gene TRBV15, with TRBD1 matching 8 bases. The CDR3 runs 18 residues. J was trimmed by 1 base and V by 1 base; bases with no gene match: 12. CDR1 is LNHNV and CDR2 is YYDKDF in the germline V gene (reference sequence). In DNA, the CDR3 is TGTGCCACCAGCAGAGGTAGGGTCCGAAGGACAGGGTCCTACGAGCAGTACTTC. This encodes CATSRGRVRRTGSYEQYF.

The chain has TRBV2 and TRBJ1-1, with D maybe TRBD1 (6 bases). Per the germline V gene, CDR1 is SNHLY and CDR2 is FYNNEI. This CDR3 is 13 amino acids long. With 6 bases removed from V and 4 bases from J, the gap between germline ends came to 12 bases. The CDR3 DNA sequence: TGTGCCAGCAGGTCAGAGGGGGGCACTGAAGCTTTCTTT. This codes for CASRSEGGTEAFF.

The chain joins TRBV7-2 to TRBJ2-3; D ambiguous. Germline CDR1 reads SGHTA; CDR2 reads FQGNSA. V was pared by 5 bases and J by 3 bases, with 12 bases between. The CDR3 runs to 14 residues. DNA for the CDR3: TGTGCCAGCAGCCTATTCCCAGCGACAGATACGCAGTATTTT. This gives the protein CASSLFPATDTQYF.

This chain connects TRBV27 to TRBJ1-1; D might be TRBD1 (6 bases). The germline V and J ends were trimmed by 4 bases and 4 bases, with 19 bases remaining between them. The CDR3 is 16 residues long. The germline CDR1 and CDR2 sequences are MNHEY and SMNVEV (reference sequence). CDR3 bases: TGTGCCAGCAGTTCGACCCGAAGGGGGTATGGCACTGAAGCTTTCTTT. Translated: CASSSTRRGYGTEAFF.

The CDR3 region has the DNA TGTGCCAGTAGTATCCAGACCGGACAGGCTTCACCCCTCCACTTT. Protein: CASSIQTGQASPLHF. The chain carries TRBV19 and TRBJ1-6; 7 positions match TRBD1. Germline V gene data show CDR1 as LNHDA and CDR2 as SQIVND (reference sequence). After removal of 3 bases from V and 9 bases from J, the junction contained 8 bases not matched to a gene. This CDR3 is built from 15 residues.

CDR3 sequence reads: CASSEGVQSPQFF. As DNA, the CDR3 is TGTGCCAGCAGCGAAGGGGTACAGAGCCCGCAGTTCTTC. The genes are TRBV7-2 and TRBJ2-1; possibly TRBD1 for D (5 bases). In germline, CDR1 is SGHTA, CDR2 FQGNSA. V was pared by 5 bases and J by 12 bases, with 17 bases between. This CDR3 comprises 13 residues.

V usage is TRBV5-4 and J usage is TRBJ1-1; D gene uncertain. V was pared by 2 bases and J by 2 bases, with 10 bases between. The CDR3 spans 14 residues. In germline, CDR1 is SGHNT, CDR2 YYREEE (reference sequence). Here the CDR3 reads CASSFRAENTEAFF. Here the CDR3 DNA reads TGTGCCAGCAGCTTCCGGGCAGAAAACACTGAAGCTTTCTTT.

This chain joins TRBV19 and TRBJ2-7; TRBD2 matches at 12 bases. The CDR3 is made up of 15 amino acids. CDR1 is LNHDA and CDR2 is SQIVND in the germline V gene (reference sequence). V lost 1 base, J lost 2 bases, and 0 bases stayed unmatched. CDR3 DNA: TGTGCCAGTAGTATAGCTAGCGGGAGGGCCTACGAGCAGTACTTC. It codes for CASSIASGRAYEQYF.

This chain links TRBV12-5 with TRBJ2-5; TRBD1 might be the D (6 bases). CDR1 and CDR2 (germline): LGHNT, FRNRAP. The CDR3 is 14 amino acids. The V end was cut by 5 bases, the J end by 5 bases, with 15 bases between. CDR3 in DNA: TGTGCTAGTGGTCCAGGGGCCCTAGTGGAGACCCAGTACTTC. The encoded protein is CASGPGALVETQYF.

This clonotype has just one count. The chain employs TRBV29-1 and TRBJ1-2; D is uncertain. CDR3 length: 11 residues. Germline V gene data show CDR1 as SQVTM and CDR2 as ANQGSEA. Deletions cut 4 bases from V and 8 bases from J, with 11 bases between. The CDR3 protein is CSVARGGGYTF. In DNA, the CDR3 is TGCAGCGTTGCTCGGGGAGGCGGCTACACCTTC.

The V call is TRBV29-1, the J call TRBJ2-7, with D uncertain. Deletions cut 7 bases from V and 2 bases from J, with 9 bases between. From germline, CDR1 is SQVTM and CDR2 ANQGSEA. The CDR3 is 11 residues long. The CDR3 sequence: CSAGSAYEQYF. CDR3 nucleotides: TGCAGCGCCGGGTCCGCCTACGAGCAGTACTTC.